One sample yielded the 14 T cell receptor beta chains listed below, sequenced in a study of T cells after posttransplantation cyclophosphamide. The protocol was immunoSEQ multiplex PCR, while the TCRdb copy is restricted to in-frame clones and leaves out a portion. The sample contains 25,000 to 30,000 clones, 86% of which appear only once. Sequencing input: PBMCs. These receptors originate from a man aged 45-65 years.

This chain uses TRBV10-3 with TRBJ2-3; TRBD2 aligns across 7 bases. V lost 6 bases to trimming and J lost 0 bases; unmatched junction nucleotides: 3. The CDR3 has 14 amino acids. CDR1 and CDR2 (germline): ENHRY, SYGVKD. CDR3 loop: CAISLTSSTDTQYF. In DNA form, the CDR3 reads TGTGCCATCAGCCTGACTAGCAGCACAGATACGCAGTATTTT.

The chain carries TRBV5-4 and TRBJ2-2; TRBD2 matches 11 bases. Germline assignment: CDR1 SGHNT and CDR2 YYREEE (reference sequence). V gave up 3 bases and J gave up 5 bases; unmatched junction bases: 9. The CDR3 is made up of 17 amino acids. The chain's CDR3 is CASSSLLAGEGTGELFF. CDR3 sequence (DNA): TGTGCCAGCAGCTCGTTACTAGCGGGAGAGGGAACCGGGGAGCTGTTTTTT.

This chain connects TRBV7-2 to TRBJ2-7, with a tentative D call TRBD2 (5 bases). The V gene's germline CDR1 is SGHTA and CDR2 FQGNSA. V was clipped by 5 bases and J by 4 bases, with 12 bases between them. This CDR3 has 13 amino acids. The CDR3 reads CASSRAGAYEQYF. Written as DNA, the CDR3 is TGTGCCAGCAGCAGGGCGGGTGCGTACGAGCAGTACTTC. Complete variable domain (other parts from reference TRBV7-2 and TRBJ2-7): GAGVSQSPSNKVTEKGKDVELRCDPISGHTALYWYRQSLGQGLEFLIYFQGNSAPDKSGLPSDRFSAERTGGSVSTLTIQRTQQEDSAVYLCASSRAGAYEQYFGPGTRLTVT.

This sequence joins TRBV7-6 and TRBJ2-1; perhaps TRBD2 as D (6 bases). Trimming left V 4 bases short and J 15 bases short, with 16 bases between. The CDR3 loop spans 12 amino acids. Germline V lookup: CDR1 SGHVS, CDR2 FNYEAQ. In DNA form, the CDR3 reads TGTGCCAGCAGCTCGGGAGACCGGAGGTCGTTCTTC. This codes for CASSSGDRRSFF.

The chain employs TRBV9 and TRBJ2-1; possible D gene TRBD1, 6 bases. Germline CDR1 SGDLS, CDR2 YYNGEE. The length of the CDR3 is 18 residues. V was cut by 6 bases and J by 0 bases, with 22 bases left in between. CDR3 amino acids: CASTLQGRTPSSYNEQFF. For the CDR3, the DNA is TGTGCCAGCACCCTCCAGGGGCGGACTCCGAGCTCCTACAATGAGCAGTTCTTC.

The genes are TRBV9 and TRBJ1-5, with TRBD1 matching 8 bases. The CDR3 totals 14 residues. Germline V gene lookup returns CDR1 SGDLS and CDR2 YYNGEE. Losses at the gene ends were 3 bases for V and 3 bases for J; bases not matched to a gene: 2. CDR3 residues: CASSGGQDNQPQHF. CDR3 sequence (DNA): TGTGCCAGCAGCGGGGGACAGGACAATCAGCCCCAGCATTTT.

The chain couples TRBV7-9 to TRBJ2-3, with 7 bases matching TRBD2. Germline values: CDR1 SEHNR, CDR2 FQNEAQ (reference sequence). The CDR3 covers 14 residues. J gave up 3 bases and V 11 bases, and 11 bases lay outside the gene matches. The CDR3 bases are TGTGCCTCCATTAGCCAGGGAGGGACAGATACGCAGTATTTT. This codes for CASISQGGTDTQYF. Filled out from reference TRBV7-9 and TRBJ2-3, the complete variable domain reads DTGVSQNPRHKITKRGQNVTFRCDPISEHNRLYWYRQTLGQGPEFLTYFQNEAQLEKSRLLSDRFSAERPKGSFSTLEIQRTEQGDSAMYLCASISQGGTDTQYFGPGTRLTVL.

The chain recombines TRBV29-1 with TRBJ1-2, with TRBD1 as a possible D gene (6 bases). The CDR3 runs 14 residues. Trimming stripped 0 bases from V and 8 bases from J, with 16 bases between. CDR1 is SQVTM, CDR2 ANQGSEA, per germline. The CDR3 region is CSVEDWPARGGYTF. The CDR3 DNA follows: TGCAGCGTTGAAGACTGGCCAGCCAGGGGAGGCTACACCTTC.

This chain uses TRBV5-5 with TRBJ1-2, with TRBD1 matching over 9 bases. From germline, CDR1 is SGHKS and CDR2 YYEKEE (reference sequence). V dropped 3 bases and J dropped 5; count of bases not matched to a gene: 11. The CDR3 contains 16 residues. For the CDR3, the DNA is TGTGCCAGCAGCTCTGCCCCGACAGGGGGACTTTATGGCTACACCTTC. It codes for CASSSAPTGGLYGYTF.

The table lists this clone with a few counts. The chain combines TRBV2 with TRBJ2-6; 9 nucleotides match TRBD1. CDR1 and CDR2 from the germline V gene are SNHLY and FYNNEI. The trim removed 6 bases at V and 14 bases at J, leaving 8 bases unmatched. The CDR3 sequence is 13 residues long. The CDR3 loop is CASSLDRGNLLTF. The CDR3 nucleotides are TGTGCCAGCAGCCTGGACAGGGGAAACCTCCTGACTTTC.

The rearrangement uses TRBV30 and TRBJ1-2; weak D call: TRBD1 (5 bases). Between the trimmed V and J ends, which lost 3 bases and 6 bases, there was a span of 8 bases. The V gene's germline CDR1 is GTSNPN and CDR2 SVGIG (reference sequence). The CDR3 has 11 residues. Here the CDR3 reads CAWSRTNGYTF. The DNA for the CDR3 is TGTGCCTGGAGCAGGACAAATGGCTACACCTTC.

In this sample, this clone turned up once. The chain is built from TRBV27 and TRBJ1-1; D uncertain. Trimming stripped 1 base from V and 0 bases from J, with 15 bases between. CDR3 length: 17 residues. CDR1 is MNHEY, CDR2 SMNVEV, per germline (reference sequence). The CDR3 is CASSLFSGVGMNTEAFF. The CDR3 DNA is TGTGCCAGCAGTTTATTTTCCGGGGTGGGGATGAACACTGAAGCTTTCTTT.

This clone appeared once. The rearrangement uses TRBV30 and TRBJ1-5; no firm D call. This CDR3 contains 13 residues. Trimming took 0 bases from V and 3 from J, leaving 6 bases between them. Germline-derived CDR1 and CDR2 are GTSNPN and SVGIG (reference sequence). CDR3 loop: CAWSVRVNQPQHF. The CDR3 DNA reads TGTGCCTGGAGTGTACGGGTCAATCAGCCCCAGCATTTT.

The CDR3 DNA reads TGTGCCAGTAGTATAGATCCCGAAAACAGGGCCCTGTGGGGTGAAGCTTTCTTT. Its protein product is CASSIDPENRALWGEAFF. J is TRBJ1-1 and V is TRBV19; weak D call: TRBD1 (6 bases). Germline lookup yields CDR1 LNHDA and CDR2 SQIVND (reference sequence). The CDR3 has 18 amino acids. V lost 0 bases, J lost 7 bases, and 24 bases lay in between.